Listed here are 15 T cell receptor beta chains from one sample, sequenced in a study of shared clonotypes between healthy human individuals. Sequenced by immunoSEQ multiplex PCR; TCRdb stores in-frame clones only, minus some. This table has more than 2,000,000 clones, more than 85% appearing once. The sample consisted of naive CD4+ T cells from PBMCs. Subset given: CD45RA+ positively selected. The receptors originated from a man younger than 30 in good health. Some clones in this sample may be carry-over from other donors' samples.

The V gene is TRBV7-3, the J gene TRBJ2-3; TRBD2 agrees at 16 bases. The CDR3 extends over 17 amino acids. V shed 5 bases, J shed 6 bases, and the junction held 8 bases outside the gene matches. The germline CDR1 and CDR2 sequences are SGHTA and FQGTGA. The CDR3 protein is CASSLRGTSGRADTQYF. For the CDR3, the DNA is TGTGCCAGCAGCCTACGCGGGACTAGCGGGAGGGCGGATACGCAGTATTTT.

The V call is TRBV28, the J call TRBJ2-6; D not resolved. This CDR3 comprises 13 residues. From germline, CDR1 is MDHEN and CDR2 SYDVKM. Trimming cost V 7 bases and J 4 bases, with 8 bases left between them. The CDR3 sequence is CASIGTGANVLTF. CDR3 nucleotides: TGTGCCAGCATAGGTACCGGGGCCAACGTCCTGACTTTC.

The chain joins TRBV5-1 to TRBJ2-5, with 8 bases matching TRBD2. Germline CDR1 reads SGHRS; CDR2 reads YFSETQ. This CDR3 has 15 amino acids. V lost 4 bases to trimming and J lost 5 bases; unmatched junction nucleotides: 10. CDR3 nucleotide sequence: TGCGCCAGCAGCACCTATAGGACTAGCATGGAGACCCAGTACTTC. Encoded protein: CASSTYRTSMETQYF.

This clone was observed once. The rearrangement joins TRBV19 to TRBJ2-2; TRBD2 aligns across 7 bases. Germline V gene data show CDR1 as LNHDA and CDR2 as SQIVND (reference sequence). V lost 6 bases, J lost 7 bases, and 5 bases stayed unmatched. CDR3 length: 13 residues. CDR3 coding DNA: TGTGCCAGTAGCGGACTAGTGATCGGGGAGCTGTTTTTT. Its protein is CASSGLVIGELFF.

The CDR3 sequence: CASSQTSGSPLEQYF. The CDR3 DNA reads as TGTGCCAGCTCACAGACTAGCGGGAGTCCATTGGAGCAGTACTTC. The J gene is TRBJ2-7, the V gene TRBV18; TRBD2 agrees at 12 bases. The V gene end was trimmed by 4 bases and the J gene end by 7 bases; junction bases not matched to a gene: 8. The germline V gene has CDR1 KGHSH and CDR2 LQKENI. The CDR3 contains 15 residues.

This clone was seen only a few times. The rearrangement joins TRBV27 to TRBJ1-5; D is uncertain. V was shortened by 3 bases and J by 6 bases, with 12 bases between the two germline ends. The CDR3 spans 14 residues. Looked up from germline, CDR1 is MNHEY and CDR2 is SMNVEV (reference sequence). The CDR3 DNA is TGTGCCAGCAGTTTGGTAGAGGGCAGTCAGCCCCAGCATTTT. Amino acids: CASSLVEGSQPQHF.

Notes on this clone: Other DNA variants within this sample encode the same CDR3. For the CDR3, the DNA is TGTGCCAGCAGTTTGGAGTCTAACTATGGCTACACCTTC. It specifies CASSLESNYGYTF. This chain joins TRBV28 and TRBJ1-2; D is ambiguous. Deletions cut 3 bases from V and 0 bases from J, with 5 bases between. CDR1 MDHEN and CDR2 SYDVKM come from the germline V gene. The CDR3 extends over 13 amino acids.

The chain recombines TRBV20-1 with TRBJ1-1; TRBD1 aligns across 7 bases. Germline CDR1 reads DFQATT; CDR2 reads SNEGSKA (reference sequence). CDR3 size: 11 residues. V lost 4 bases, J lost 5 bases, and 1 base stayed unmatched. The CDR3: CSATRGTEAFF. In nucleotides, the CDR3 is TGCAGTGCTACCAGGGGGACTGAAGCTTTCTTT.

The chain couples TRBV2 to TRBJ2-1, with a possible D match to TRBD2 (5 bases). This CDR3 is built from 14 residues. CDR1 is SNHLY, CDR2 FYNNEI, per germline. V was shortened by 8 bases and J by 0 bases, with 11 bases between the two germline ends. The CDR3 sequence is CASLWRISYNEQFF. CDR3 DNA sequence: TGTGCCAGCCTTTGGAGGATCTCCTACAATGAGCAGTTCTTC.

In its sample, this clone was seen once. The CDR3 loop is CASSPDTPPDPFF. For the CDR3, the DNA is TGCGCCAGCAGCCCGGACACCCCACCTGACCCGTTCTTC. The chain carries TRBV5-1 and TRBJ2-1, with a possible D match to TRBD1 (5 bases). Trimming took off 4 bases at V and 15 bases at J, with 20 bases between the two ends. Germline CDR1 is SGHRS and CDR2 is YFSETQ. This CDR3 has 13 residues.

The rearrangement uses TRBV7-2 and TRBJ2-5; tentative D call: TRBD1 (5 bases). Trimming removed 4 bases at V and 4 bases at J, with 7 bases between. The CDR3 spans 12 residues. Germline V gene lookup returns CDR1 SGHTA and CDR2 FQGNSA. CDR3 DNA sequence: TGTGCCAGCAGCTCCCAGGGAGAGACCCAGTACTTC. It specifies CASSSQGETQYF.

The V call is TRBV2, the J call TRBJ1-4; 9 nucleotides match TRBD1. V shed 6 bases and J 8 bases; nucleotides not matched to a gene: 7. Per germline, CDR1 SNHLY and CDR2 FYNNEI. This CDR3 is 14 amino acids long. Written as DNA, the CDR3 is TGTGCCAGCAGGTTCGACAGGGGGTCAGAAAAACTGTTTTTT. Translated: CASRFDRGSEKLFF.

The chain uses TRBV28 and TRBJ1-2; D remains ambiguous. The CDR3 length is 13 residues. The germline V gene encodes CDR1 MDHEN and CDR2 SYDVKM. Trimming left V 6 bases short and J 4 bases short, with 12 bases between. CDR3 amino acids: CASSLVAGYGYTF. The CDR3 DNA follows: TGTGCCAGCAGCCTTGTAGCAGGCTATGGCTACACCTTC.

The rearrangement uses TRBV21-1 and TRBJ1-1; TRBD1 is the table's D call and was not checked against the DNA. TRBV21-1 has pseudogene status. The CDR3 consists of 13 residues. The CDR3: CASLIGVPTEAFF. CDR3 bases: TGTGCCAGCCTCATAGGGGTGCCCACTGAAGCTTTCTTT.

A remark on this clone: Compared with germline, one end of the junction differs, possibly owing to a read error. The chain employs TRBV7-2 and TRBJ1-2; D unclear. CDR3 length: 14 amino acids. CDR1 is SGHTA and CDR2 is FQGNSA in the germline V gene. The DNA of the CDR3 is TGTGCCAGCAGCCTAGCCCTTCCCCCGTCGGAAAGTACCTTC. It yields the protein CASSLALPPSESTF.